These 8 T cell receptor beta chains were sequenced from one sample in a study of blood T cell repertoires in COVID-19. Profiling relied on immunoSEQ multiplex PCR, and the TCRdb table lists in-frame clones only, not all of them. Of about 300,000 clones in the sample, more than 70% were seen once. Material: peripheral blood. The receptors derive from a man aged 18 to 30 who had recovered from COVID-19.

The chain is built from TRBV18 and TRBJ2-7; 7 positions agree with TRBD1. The V and J ends lost 1 base and 8 bases, in that order; junction bases with no gene match: 8. The length of the CDR3 is 14 residues. Germline V gene sequence: CDR1 KGHSH, CDR2 LQKENI. The chain's CDR3 is CASSPRDRIFKQYF. The CDR3 DNA is TGTGCCAGCTCACCACGGGACAGAATCTTCAAGCAGTACTTC.

The CDR3 nucleotides are TGTGCCATCAGCGCCTGGGACAGGGAAGGGAACACTGAAGCTTTCTTT. This gives the protein CAISAWDREGNTEAFF. The V gene is TRBV10-3, the J gene TRBJ1-1, with 9 bases aligning to TRBD1. Germline V lookup: CDR1 ENHRY, CDR2 SYGVKD. The CDR3 covers 16 residues. Trimming cost V 6 bases and J 1 base; bases outside gene matches: 9.

The chain recombines TRBV12-3 or TRBV12-4 with TRBJ1-6; D is uncertain. The CDR3 length is 13 residues. V gave up 6 bases and J gave up 8 bases, with 11 bases separating them. DNA of the CDR3: TGTGCCAGCAGCATAAACACGTATTCACCCCTCCACTTT. This translates into CASSINTYSPLHF.

The V call is TRBV19, the J call TRBJ1-2, with D unclear. The ends were cut back, 1 base at V and 7 bases at J, with 7 bases in the middle. This CDR3 has 12 residues. CDR1 LNHDA and CDR2 SQIVND come from the germline V gene (reference sequence). The CDR3 coding sequence is TGTGCCAGTAGTATAGGTTCGGGTGGCTACACCTTC. Its translation: CASSIGSGGYTF.

The V gene is TRBV25-1, the J gene TRBJ1-2, with 8 bases fitting TRBD1. CDR1 is MGHDK, CDR2 SYGVNS, per germline. The CDR3 extends over 14 amino acids. Trimming at V came to 2 bases and at J to 11 bases, leaving 10 bases not matched to a gene. CDR3 coding DNA: TGTGCCAGCAGTGAACCCGCCGGACAGGGCACTTACACCTTC. Translating gives CASSEPAGQGTYTF.

The CDR3 DNA reads as TGTGCCAGCAGCCCAGGACAGGGTGGAACAGATACGCAGTATTTT. It encodes CASSPGQGGTDTQYF. The rearrangement uses TRBV28 and TRBJ2-3; TRBD1 matches 8 bases. The V and J ends lost 6 bases and 3 bases, in that order; junction bases with no gene match: 8. The V gene's germline CDR1 is MDHEN and CDR2 SYDVKM. The CDR3 consists of 15 residues.

The chain uses TRBV7-3 and TRBJ2-5; 14 bases agree with TRBD2. The CDR3 consists of 19 residues. Looked up from germline, CDR1 is SGHTA and CDR2 is FQGTGA. J was trimmed by 5 bases and V by 5 bases; bases with no gene match: 16. CDR3 in DNA: TGTGCCAGCAGCCCTAGGGGACTAGCGGGAGCAGGCTTTATGGAGACCCAGTACTTC. This gives the protein CASSPRGLAGAGFMETQYF.

V is TRBV6-1 and J is TRBJ1-2, with 8 positions matching TRBD1. This CDR3 region has 17 residues. The ends lost 3 bases at V and 4 bases at J; junction bases unmatched: 13. Germline CDR1 is MNHNS and CDR2 is SASEGT. This CDR3 reads CASSDWADRGRTYGYTF. The CDR3 region has the DNA TGTGCCAGCAGTGACTGGGCCGACAGGGGCCGAACCTATGGCTACACCTTC.